This paragraph reports one TCR beta chain. Antigen: not known. Sequencing was performed with immunoSEQ multiplex PCR; in TCRdb, only in-frame clones are kept and a portion is missing. The sample gives several thousand clones, 70% to 90% of which show up once; roughly 2.9% is in the top ten. This specimen comes from a study of immune evolution from preneoplasia to lung adenocarcinoma. Study results and limitations: Top clone frequencies peaked in normal lung, apparently declining through invasive adenocarcinoma.

The sequenced sample consisted of FFPE minimally invasive lung adenocarcinoma tissue. The TCR sequence derives from a person aged 65 to 79 with lung adenocarcinoma.

The CDR3 DNA sequence: TGTGCCATCAGTGAGTCGACTAGCGGCTACAATGAGCAGTTCTTC. Translating it yields CAISESTSGYNEQFF. J is TRBJ2-1 and V is TRBV10-3; 9 bases are shared with TRBD2. Trimming removed 0 bases from V and 3 bases from J; junction bases left unmatched: 0. There are 15 residues in the CDR3. CDR1 and CDR2 from the germline V gene are ENHRY and SYGVKD.